Below, one TCR beta chain is given with its context. The data belong to a study of T cells in tumors after PD-1 blockade. The CDR3 contains 16 residues. V dropped 5 bases and J dropped 0 bases, with 11 bases sitting between them. Germline CDR1 MRHNA, CDR2 SNTAGT. The assay was immunoSEQ multiplex PCR, and TCRdb's table has in-frame clones only and misses some. The sample lists more than 20,000 clones, roughly 73% occurring once. Sequencing was performed on PBMCs, taken before anti-PD-1 treatment. This receptor was taken from a human donor with basal cell carcinoma. The chain recombines TRBV6-4 with TRBJ2-6; unclear D gene. DNA of the CDR3: TGTGCCAGCAGTTTGACCCCGAGCTCTGGGGCCAACGTCCTGACTTTC. It translates to CASSLTPSSGANVLTF.